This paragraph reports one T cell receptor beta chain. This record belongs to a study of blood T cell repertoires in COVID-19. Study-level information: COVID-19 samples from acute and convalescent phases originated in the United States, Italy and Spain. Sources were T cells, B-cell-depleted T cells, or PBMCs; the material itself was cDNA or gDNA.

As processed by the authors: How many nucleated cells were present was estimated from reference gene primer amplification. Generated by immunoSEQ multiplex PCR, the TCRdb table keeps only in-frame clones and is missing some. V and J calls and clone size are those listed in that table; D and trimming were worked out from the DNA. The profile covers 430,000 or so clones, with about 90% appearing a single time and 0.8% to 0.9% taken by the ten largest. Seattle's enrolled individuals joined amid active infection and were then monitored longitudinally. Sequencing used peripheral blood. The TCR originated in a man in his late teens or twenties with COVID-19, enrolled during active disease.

In DNA, the CDR3 is TGTGCCAGCAGCCTGACAGGGGCCGGCTACGAGCAGTACTTC. Translation: CASSLTGAGYEQYF. The rearrangement joins TRBV27 to TRBJ2-7, with TRBD1 matching over 8 bases. The J segment lost 3 bases and the V segment lost 6 bases, leaving 7 bases of the junction unmatched. The CDR3 is 14 residues long. Germline CDR1 MNHEY, CDR2 SMNVEV (reference sequence).